This TCR beta chain was recovered during a study of T-cell reconstitution after alpha-beta-depleted transplantation in children (dated by TCRdb to 2016 to 2017). The study in broad terms: The study quantitatively tracked T-cell immune reconstitution after TCRalphabeta/CD19-depleted allogeneic hematopoietic cell transplantation in children using TCR repertoire profiling.

V is cut by 4 bases and J by 1 base, and the space between the germline ends is 9 bases. Looking up the germline V gene (reference sequence) yields CDR1 DFQATT and CDR2 SNEGSKA. The CDR3 sequence holds 13 residues, the cysteine and phenylalanine included. Here the CDR3 DNA is all that survives: 39 bases in frame from base 1. Libraries were constructed by PCR. Sequencing took place on an Illumina HiSeq 2500. Molecular barcoding was employed in the preparation of TCR libraries, with unique molecular identifiers being used to normalize TCRbeta repertoire quantification. TCRdb reprocessing: public reads trimmed at Q25 with fastp, clones called with MiXCR, in-frame beta chains kept. For every CDR3 protein sequence, its rows merge into one entry that carries the most common genes and DNA. This sample comprises around 600,000 distinct CDR3 sequences, roughly a tenth of them detected only once. 4% to 5% of the sample lies in the top ten.

This clonotype was observed at least ten times. Its antigen remains unidentified. Base qualities are not provided; no much larger clone lies one nucleotide away. The rearrangement joined TRBV20-1 to TRBJ2-3, with no confidently assigned D gene. Sample: PBMCs from the stem cell graft donor, taken from the stem cell graft. The sequence was obtained from a human donor who donated a stem cell graft to a child with acute myeloid leukemia. The DNA sequence reads TGCAGTGCTATGCCCTCGGGCACAGATACGCAGTATTTT. This yields the protein CSAMPSGTDTQYF.